This T cell receptor beta chain originates from a study of blood T cells in healthy people across ages. Notes on the study in general: The lack of PBMC sorting stopped any conclusive naive versus antigen-experienced comparison. Long-lived donors exceeded aged donors in naive CD4+ cells and diversity.

This CDR3 has 14 residues. Between the trimmed V and J ends, which lost 4 bases and 3 bases, there was a span of 10 bases. CDR1 is MNHNS, CDR2 SASEGT, per germline. Comment on this clonotype: The antigen remains undetermined.

Sample-barcoded 5' priming and a J-beta primer mix drove a second PCR of roughly 6 to 12 cycles. TCRdb processed the 5' RACE reads anew with MiXCR; each CDR3 protein has one entry. The table includes hundreds of thousands of distinct CDR3 sequences, around 24% detected once. The same sample was also used in a study of T cells of mothers and their children.

The clonotype comes from a boy younger than 18 in good health. This chain connects TRBV6-1 to TRBJ2-1, with D hard to call. Sequencing input: blood. As DNA, the CDR3 is TGTGCCAGCAGTGTACGCTCCGACTACAATGAGCAGTTCTTC. It is translated as CASSVRSDYNEQFF.